The sequence of this T cell receptor (beta chain) was determined in a study of cytomegalovirus exposure and HLA in healthy donors. Study outcomes and limitations: Later findings reportedly placed an Asian-associated ancestry cluster below the 666-donor mean for N-insertions. Later analysis associated a missense DCLRE1C variant with TCR beta V- and J-gene trimming. Presence/absence analyses assumed roughly uniform sequencing depth across donors.

CDR1 and CDR2 (germline): SGHNT, YYREEE (reference sequence). This CDR3 spans 19 amino acids. After removal of 0 bases from V and 6 bases from J, the junction contained 15 bases not matched to a gene. Primers for the PCR totalled 60 Vbeta and 13 Jbeta. The table came from immunoSEQ multiplex PCR; TCRdb's copy has only in-frame clones and leaves some out. This sample has around 120,000 clones, with about four fifths found just once. Notes on this clone: Its antigen is undetermined.

The sample consisted of PBMCs. The chain recombines TRBV5-4 with TRBJ1-4; 9 bases are a match to TRBD1. The TCR sequence derives from a man younger than 30 in good health and CMV-seronegative. This chain's CDR3 is CASSLENRGLHERDEKLFF. Written as DNA, the CDR3 is TGTGCCAGCAGCTTGGAGAACAGGGGGCTACACGAGAGGGATGAAAAACTGTTTTTT.